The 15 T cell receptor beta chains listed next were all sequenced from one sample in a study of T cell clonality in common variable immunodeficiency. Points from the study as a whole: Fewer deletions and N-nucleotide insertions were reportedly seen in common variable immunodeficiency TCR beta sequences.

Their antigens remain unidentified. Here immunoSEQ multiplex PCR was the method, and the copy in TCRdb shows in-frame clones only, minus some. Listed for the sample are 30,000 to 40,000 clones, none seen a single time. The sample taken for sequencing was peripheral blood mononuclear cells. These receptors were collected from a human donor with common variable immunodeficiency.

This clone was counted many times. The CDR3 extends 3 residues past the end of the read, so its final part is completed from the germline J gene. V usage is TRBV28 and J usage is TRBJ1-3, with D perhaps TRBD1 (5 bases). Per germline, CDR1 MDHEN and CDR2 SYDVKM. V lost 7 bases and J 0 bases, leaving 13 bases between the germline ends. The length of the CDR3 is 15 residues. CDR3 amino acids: CASIKAGFSGNTIYF. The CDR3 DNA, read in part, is TGTGCCAGCATCAAGGCAGGGTTCTCTGGAAACACC.

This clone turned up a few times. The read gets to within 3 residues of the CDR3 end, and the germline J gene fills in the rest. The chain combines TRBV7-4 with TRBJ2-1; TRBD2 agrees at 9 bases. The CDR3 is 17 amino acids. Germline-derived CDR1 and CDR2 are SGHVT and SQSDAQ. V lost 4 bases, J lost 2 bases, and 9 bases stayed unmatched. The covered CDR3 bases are TGTGCCAGCAGCTCGGCGGGAGGCGGGAGGGCCTACAATGAG. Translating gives CASSSAGGGRAYNE. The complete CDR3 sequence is CASSSAGGGRAYNEQFF.

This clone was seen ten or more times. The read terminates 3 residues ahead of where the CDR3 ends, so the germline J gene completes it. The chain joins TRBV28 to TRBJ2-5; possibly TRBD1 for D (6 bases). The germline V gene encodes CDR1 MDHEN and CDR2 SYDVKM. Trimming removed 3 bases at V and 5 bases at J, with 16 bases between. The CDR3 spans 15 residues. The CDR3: CASSFGEGVRETQYF. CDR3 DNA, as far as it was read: TGTGCCAGCAGTTTCGGTGAGGGGGTTCGGGAGACC.

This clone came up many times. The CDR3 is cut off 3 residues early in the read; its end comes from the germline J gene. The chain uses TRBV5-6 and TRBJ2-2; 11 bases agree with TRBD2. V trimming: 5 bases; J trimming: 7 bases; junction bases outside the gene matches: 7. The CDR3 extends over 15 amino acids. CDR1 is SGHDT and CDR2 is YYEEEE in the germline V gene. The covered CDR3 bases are TGTGCCAGCAGATTACTAGCGGGAGAGAACGGGGAG. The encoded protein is CASRLLAGENGE. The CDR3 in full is CASRLLAGENGELFF.

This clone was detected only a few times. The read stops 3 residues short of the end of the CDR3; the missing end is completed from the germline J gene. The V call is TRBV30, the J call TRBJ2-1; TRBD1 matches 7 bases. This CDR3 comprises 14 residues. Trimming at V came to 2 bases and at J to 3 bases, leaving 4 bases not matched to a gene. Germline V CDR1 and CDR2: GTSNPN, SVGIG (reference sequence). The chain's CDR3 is CAWSKGGVYNEQFF. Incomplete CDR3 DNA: TGTGCCTGGAGTAAAGGGGGCGTCTACAATGAG.

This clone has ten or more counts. The DNA read from the CDR3 is TGCAGTGCTCGACTCCAGGGGGCTTTCGACACAGATACG. It encodes CSARLQGAFDTDT. The whole CDR3 is CSARLQGAFDTDTQYF. This chain connects TRBV20-1 to TRBJ2-3, with TRBD1 matching 8 bases. The CDR3 end is not reached by the read, which stops 3 residues before it; the germline J gene fills it in. The V segment lost 5 bases and the J segment 2 bases; nucleotides outside the gene matches: 12. CDR1 and CDR2 from the germline V gene are DFQATT and SNEGSKA (reference sequence). There are 16 residues in the CDR3.

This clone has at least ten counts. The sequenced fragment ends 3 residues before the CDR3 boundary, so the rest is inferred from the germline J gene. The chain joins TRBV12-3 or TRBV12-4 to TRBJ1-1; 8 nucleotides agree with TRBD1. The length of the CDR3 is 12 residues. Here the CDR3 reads CASSNRGTGAFF. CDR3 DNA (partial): TGTGCCAGCAGTAACAGGGGGACCGGA.

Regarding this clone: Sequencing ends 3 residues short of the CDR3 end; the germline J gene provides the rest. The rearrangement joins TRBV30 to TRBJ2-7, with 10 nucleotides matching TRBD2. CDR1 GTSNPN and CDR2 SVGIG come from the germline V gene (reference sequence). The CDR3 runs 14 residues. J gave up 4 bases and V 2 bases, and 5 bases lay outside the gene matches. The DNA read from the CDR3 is TGTGCCTGGAGTACTTCTAGCGGGAGTTACGAG. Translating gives CAWSTSSGSYE. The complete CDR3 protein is CAWSTSSGSYEQYF.

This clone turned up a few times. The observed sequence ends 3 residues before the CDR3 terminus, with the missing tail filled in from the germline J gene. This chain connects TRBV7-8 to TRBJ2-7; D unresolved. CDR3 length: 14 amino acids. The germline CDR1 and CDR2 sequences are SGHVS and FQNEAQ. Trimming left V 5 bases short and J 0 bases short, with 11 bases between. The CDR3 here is CASSPRFSSYEQYF. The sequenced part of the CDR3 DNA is TGTGCCAGCAGCCCCCGGTTTAGCTCCTACGAG.

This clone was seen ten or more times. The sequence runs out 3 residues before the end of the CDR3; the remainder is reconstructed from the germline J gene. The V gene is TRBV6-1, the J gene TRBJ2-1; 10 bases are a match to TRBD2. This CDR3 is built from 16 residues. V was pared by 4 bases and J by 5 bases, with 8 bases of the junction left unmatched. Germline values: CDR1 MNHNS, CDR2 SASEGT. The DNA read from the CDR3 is TGTGCCAGCAGTGTAGCTAGCGGGAGAGGAAACAATGAG. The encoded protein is CASSVASGRGNNE. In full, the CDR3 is CASSVASGRGNNEQFF.

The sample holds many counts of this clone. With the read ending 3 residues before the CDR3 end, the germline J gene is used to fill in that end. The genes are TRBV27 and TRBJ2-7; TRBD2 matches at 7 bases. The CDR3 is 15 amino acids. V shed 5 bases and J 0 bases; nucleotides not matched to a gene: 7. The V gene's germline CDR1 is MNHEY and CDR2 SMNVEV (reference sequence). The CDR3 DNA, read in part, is TGTGCCAGCAGTCGAAAGCGGGAAAGCTCCTACGAG. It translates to CASSRKRESSYE. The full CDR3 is CASSRKRESSYEQYF.

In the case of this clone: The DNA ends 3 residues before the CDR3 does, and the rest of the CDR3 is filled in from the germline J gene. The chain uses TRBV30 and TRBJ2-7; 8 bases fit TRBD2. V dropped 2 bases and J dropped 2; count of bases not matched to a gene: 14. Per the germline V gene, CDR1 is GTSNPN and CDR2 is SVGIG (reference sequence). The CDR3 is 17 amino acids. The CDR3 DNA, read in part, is TGTGCCTGGAGTAAGCGCCGTGGCGGGAGGCTCCCCTACGAG. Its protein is CAWSKRRGGRLPYE. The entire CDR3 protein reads CAWSKRRGGRLPYEQYF.

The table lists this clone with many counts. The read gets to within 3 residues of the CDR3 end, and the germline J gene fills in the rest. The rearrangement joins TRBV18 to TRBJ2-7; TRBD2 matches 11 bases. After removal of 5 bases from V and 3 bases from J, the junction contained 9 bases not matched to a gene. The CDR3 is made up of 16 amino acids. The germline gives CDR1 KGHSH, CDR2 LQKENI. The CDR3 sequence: CASSSQLAGGVYEQYF. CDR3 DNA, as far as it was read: TGTGCCAGCTCATCTCAGCTAGCGGGAGGCGTCTACGAG.

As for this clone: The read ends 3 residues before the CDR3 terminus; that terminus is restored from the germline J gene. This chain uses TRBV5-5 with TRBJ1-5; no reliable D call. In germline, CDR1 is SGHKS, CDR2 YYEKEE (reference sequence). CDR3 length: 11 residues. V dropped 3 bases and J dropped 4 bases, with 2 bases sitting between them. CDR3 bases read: TGTGCCAGCAGCTCAAATCAGCCC. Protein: CASSSNQP. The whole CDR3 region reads CASSSNQPQHF.

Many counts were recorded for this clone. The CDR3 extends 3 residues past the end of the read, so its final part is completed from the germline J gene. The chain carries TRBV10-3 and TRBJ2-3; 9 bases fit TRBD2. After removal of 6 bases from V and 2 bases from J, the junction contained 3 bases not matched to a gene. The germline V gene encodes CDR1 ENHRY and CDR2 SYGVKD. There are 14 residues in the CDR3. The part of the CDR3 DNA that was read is TGTGCCATCAGGACTAGCGGAGTCACAGATACG. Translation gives CAIRTSGVTDT. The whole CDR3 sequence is CAIRTSGVTDTQYF.